Presented here are 3 T cell receptor beta chains from one specimen sequenced in a study of OX40 agonist ivuxolimab in advanced cancers. Clones were sequenced by immunoSEQ multiplex PCR, and TCRdb holds only the in-frame ones, with some missing. Here the sample spans tens of thousands of clones, about nine tenths being singletons. The sequencing here drew on CD4+ or CD8+ T cells sorted from blood, taken in a trial of the OX40 agonist ivuxolimab. Source of these receptors: an adult with an advanced solid tumor such as melanoma, head and neck, liver or kidney cancer.

The chain joins TRBV5-1 to TRBJ1-4; tentative D call: TRBD1 (5 bases). Trimming pared 4 bases from V and 0 bases from J, leaving 13 bases between. The CDR3 runs 16 residues. CDR1 is SGHRS, CDR2 YFSETQ, per germline. In DNA, the CDR3 is TGCGCCAGCAGCCCAGGGATCCAGGCAACTAATGAAAAACTGTTTTTT. This translates into CASSPGIQATNEKLFF. Full variable domain (rest looked up from reference TRBV5-1 and TRBJ1-4): KAGVTQTPRYLIKTRGQQVTLSCSPISGHRSVSWYQQTPGQGLQFLFEYFSETQRNKGNFPGRFSGRQFSNSRSEMNVSTLELGDSALYLCASSPGIQATNEKLFFGSGTQLSVL.

The chain joins TRBV21-1 to TRBJ1-1; the DNA was not compared with TRBD1, the D call given in the table. TRBV21-1 is marked as a pseudogene. This CDR3 is built from 15 residues. As DNA, the CDR3 is TGTGCCAGCAGCTCCGGGACAGGGGTAAACACTGAAGCTTTCTTT. Protein sequence: CASSSGTGVNTEAFF.

This clone was recorded once. The chain couples TRBV14 to TRBJ1-6; D unresolved. Germline V gives CDR1 SGHDN, CDR2 FVKESK. The V and J ends lost 1 base and 3 bases respectively, with 7 bases between them. The CDR3 runs 15 residues. The CDR3 protein is CASSQGGSYNSPLHF. Here the CDR3 DNA reads TGTGCCAGCAGCCAAGGCGGCAGCTATAATTCACCCCTCCACTTT.